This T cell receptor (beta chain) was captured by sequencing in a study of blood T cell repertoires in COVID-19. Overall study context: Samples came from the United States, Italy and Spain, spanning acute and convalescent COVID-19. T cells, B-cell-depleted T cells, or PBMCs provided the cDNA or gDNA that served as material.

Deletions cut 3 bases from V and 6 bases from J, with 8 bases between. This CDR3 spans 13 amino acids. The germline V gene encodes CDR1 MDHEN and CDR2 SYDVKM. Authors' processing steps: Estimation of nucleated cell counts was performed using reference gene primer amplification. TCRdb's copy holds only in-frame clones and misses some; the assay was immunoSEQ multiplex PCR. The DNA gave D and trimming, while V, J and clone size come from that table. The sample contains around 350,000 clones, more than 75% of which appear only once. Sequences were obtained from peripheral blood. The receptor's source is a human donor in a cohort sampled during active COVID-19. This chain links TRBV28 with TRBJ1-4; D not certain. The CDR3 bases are TGTGCCAGCAGTTTGACTGTCTATGAAAAACTGTTTTTT. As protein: CASSLTVYEKLFF.